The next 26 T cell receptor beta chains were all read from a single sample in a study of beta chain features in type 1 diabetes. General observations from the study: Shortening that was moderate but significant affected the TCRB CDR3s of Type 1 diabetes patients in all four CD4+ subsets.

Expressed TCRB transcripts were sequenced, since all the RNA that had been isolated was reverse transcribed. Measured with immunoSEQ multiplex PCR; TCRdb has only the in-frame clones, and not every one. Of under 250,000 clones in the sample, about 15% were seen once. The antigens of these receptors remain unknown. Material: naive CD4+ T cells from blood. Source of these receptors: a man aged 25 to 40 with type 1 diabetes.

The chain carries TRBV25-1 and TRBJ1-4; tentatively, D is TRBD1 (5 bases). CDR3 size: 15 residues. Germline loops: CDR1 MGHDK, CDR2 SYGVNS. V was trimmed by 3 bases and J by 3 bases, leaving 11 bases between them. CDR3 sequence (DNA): TGTGCCAGCAGTGATGCCGGGGGTGCTAATGAAAAACTGTTTTTT. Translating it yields CASSDAGGANEKLFF.

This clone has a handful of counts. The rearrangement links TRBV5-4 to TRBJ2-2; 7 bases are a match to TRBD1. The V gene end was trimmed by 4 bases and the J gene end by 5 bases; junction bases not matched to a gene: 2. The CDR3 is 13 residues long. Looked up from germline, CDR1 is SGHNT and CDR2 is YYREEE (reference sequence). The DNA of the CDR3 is TGTGCCAGCAGCGTGGGACAGACCGGGGAGCTGTTTTTT. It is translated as CASSVGQTGELFF.

This chain's CDR3 is CASTAGLPGANVLTF. The CDR3 DNA reads as TGTGCCAGTACAGCGGGACTCCCTGGGGCCAACGTCCTGACTTTC. The chain couples TRBV6-6 to TRBJ2-6; 7 nucleotides match TRBD2. V shed 9 bases and J 2 bases; nucleotides not matched to a gene: 7. CDR3 length: 15 residues. Germline CDR1 MNHNY, CDR2 SVGAGI (reference sequence).

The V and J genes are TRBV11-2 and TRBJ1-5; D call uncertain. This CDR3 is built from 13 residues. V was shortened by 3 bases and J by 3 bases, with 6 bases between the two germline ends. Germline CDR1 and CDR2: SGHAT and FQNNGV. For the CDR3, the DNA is TGTGCCAGCAGCTTGGAGGACAATCAGCCCCAGCATTTT. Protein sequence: CASSLEDNQPQHF.

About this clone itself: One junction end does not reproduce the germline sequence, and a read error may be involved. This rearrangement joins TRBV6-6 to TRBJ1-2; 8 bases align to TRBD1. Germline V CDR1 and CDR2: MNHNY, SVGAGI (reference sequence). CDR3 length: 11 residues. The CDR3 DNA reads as TGTGCCAGCAGTCCGGGACAGGCAACCTCCTTC. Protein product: CASSPGQATSF.

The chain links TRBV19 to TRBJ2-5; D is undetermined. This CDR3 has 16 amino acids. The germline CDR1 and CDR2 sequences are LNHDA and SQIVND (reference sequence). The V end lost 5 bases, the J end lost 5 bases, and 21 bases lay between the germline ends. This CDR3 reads CASSAFVSVSTETQYF. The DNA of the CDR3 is TGTGCCAGTAGTGCATTCGTTTCGGTATCAACGGAGACCCAGTACTTC. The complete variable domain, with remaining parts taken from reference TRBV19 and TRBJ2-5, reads DGGITQSPKYLFRKEGQNVTLSCEQNLNHDAMYWYRQDPGQGLRLIYYSQIVNDFQKGDIAEGYSVSREKKESFPLTVTSAQKNPTAFYLCASSAFVSVSTETQYFGPGTRLLVL.

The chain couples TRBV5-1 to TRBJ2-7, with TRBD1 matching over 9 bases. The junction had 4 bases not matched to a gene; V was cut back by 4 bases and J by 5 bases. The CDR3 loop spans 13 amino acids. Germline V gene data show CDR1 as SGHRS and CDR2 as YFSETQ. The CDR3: CASSIRDRDEQYF. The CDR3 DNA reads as TGCGCCAGCAGCATCCGGGACAGGGACGAGCAGTACTTC.

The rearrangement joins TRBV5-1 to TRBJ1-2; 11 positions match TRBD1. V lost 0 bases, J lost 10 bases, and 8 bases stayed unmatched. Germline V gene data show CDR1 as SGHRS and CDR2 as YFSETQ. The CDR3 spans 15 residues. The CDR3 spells CASSLEGQGESVYTF. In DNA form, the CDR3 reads TGCGCCAGCAGCTTGGAGGGACAGGGGGAGAGTGTCTACACCTTC.

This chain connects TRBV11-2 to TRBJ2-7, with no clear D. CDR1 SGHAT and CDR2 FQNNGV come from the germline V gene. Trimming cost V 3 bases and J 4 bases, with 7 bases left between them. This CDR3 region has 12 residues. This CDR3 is CASSFTQYEQYF. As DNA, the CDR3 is TGTGCCAGCAGCTTTACACAATACGAGCAGTACTTC.

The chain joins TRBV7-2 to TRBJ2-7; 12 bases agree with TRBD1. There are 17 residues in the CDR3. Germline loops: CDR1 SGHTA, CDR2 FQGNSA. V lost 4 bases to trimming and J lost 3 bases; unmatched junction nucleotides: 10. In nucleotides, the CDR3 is TGTGCCAGCAGCTGGGGGACAGGGGGCGCGGTGGGCTACGAGCAGTACTTC. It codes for CASSWGTGGAVGYEQYF.

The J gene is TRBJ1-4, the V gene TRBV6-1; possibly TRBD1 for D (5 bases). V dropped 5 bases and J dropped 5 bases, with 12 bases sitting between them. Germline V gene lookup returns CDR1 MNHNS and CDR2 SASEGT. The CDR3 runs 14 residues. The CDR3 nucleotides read TGTGCCAGCAGTACCCGACAGACGAATGAAAAACTGTTTTTT. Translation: CASSTRQTNEKLFF.

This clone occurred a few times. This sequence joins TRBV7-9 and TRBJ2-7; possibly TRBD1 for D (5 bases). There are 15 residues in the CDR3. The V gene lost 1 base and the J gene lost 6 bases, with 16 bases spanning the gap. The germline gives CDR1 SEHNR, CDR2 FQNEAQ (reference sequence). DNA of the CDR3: TGTGCCAGCAGCTTAGTTCTGCAGGGTTCTTTCGAGCAGTACTTC. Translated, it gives CASSLVLQGSFEQYF.

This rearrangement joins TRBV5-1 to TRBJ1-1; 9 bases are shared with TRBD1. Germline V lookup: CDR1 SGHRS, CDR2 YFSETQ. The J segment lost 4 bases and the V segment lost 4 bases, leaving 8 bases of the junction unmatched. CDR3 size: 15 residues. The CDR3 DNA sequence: TGCGCCAGCAGCAGCCGGACAGGGGAGGGCACTGAAGCTTTCTTT. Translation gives CASSSRTGEGTEAFF.

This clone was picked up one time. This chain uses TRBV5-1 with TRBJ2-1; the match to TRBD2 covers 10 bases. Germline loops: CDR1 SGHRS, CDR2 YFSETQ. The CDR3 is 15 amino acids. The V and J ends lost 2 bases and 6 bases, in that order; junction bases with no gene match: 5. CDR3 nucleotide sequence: TGCGCCAGCAGCTTCCTAGCGGGAGTGGGCAATGAGCAGTTCTTC. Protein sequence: CASSFLAGVGNEQFF.

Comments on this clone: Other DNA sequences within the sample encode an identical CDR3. CDR3 sequence (DNA): TGCGCCAGCAGCTTGGGACAGGGCCAAGAGACCCAGTACTTC. Protein sequence: CASSLGQGQETQYF. The rearrangement joins TRBV5-1 to TRBJ2-5; 7 bases are shared with TRBD1. Germline V gene sequence: CDR1 SGHRS, CDR2 YFSETQ. The CDR3 consists of 14 residues. J was trimmed by 1 base and V by 0 bases; bases with no gene match: 0.

The CDR3 is CASSAGQGLLTNEKLFF. Here the CDR3 DNA reads TGTGCCAGCAGCGCCGGACAGGGGTTGCTAACTAATGAAAAACTGTTTTTT. The chain uses TRBV5-4 and TRBJ1-4; 9 bases agree with TRBD1. CDR3 length: 17 residues. CDR1 is SGHNT and CDR2 is YYREEE in the germline V gene (reference sequence). V gave up 4 bases and J gave up 1 base; unmatched junction bases: 8.

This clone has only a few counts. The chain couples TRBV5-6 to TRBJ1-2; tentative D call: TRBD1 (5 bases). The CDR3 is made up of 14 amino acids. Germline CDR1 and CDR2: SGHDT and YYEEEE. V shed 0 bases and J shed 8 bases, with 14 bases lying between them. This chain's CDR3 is CASSLVQGDGGYTF. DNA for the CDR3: TGTGCCAGCAGCTTGGTGCAGGGCGACGGAGGCTACACCTTC.

CDR3 nucleotides: TGTGCCAGCAGTTACAGGGGACAGGGTTTTGATACGCAGTATTTT. Its protein product is CASSYRGQGFDTQYF. The V and J genes are TRBV6-6 and TRBJ2-3; 9 bases align to TRBD1. J gave up 6 bases and V 2 bases, and 6 bases lay outside the gene matches. The germline CDR1 and CDR2 sequences are MNHNY and SVGAGI (reference sequence). This CDR3 contains 15 residues.

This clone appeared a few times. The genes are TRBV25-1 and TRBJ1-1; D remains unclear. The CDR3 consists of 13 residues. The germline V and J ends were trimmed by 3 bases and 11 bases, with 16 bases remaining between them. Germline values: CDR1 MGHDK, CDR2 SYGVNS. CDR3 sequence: CASSDSSLREAFF. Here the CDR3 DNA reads TGTGCCAGCAGTGACAGCAGTCTCCGGGAGGCTTTCTTT.

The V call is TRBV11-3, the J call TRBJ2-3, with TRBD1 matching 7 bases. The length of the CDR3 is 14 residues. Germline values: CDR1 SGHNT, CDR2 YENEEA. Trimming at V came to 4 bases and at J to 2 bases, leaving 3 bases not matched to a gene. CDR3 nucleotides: TGTGCCAGCAGCTCAAGGGGGCACACAGATACGCAGTATTTT. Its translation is CASSSRGHTDTQYF.

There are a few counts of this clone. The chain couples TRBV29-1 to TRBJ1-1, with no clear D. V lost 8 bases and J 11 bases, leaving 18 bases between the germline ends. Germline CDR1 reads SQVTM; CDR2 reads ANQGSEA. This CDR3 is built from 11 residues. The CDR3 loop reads CSISETRGAFF. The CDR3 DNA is TGCAGCATATCAGAGACCAGAGGCGCTTTCTTT.

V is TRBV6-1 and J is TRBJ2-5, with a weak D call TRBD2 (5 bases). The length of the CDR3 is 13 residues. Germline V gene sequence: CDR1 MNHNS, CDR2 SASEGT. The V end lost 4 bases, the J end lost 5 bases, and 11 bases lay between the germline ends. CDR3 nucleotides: TGTGCCAGCAGTGTGAGGCAGCGGGAGACCCAGTACTTC. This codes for CASSVRQRETQYF.

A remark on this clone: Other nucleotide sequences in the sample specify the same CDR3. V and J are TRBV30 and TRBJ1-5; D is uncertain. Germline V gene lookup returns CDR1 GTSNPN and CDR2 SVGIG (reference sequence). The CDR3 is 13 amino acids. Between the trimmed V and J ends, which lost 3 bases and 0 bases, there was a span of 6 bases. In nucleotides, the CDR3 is TGTGCCTGGAGCCTTTATAGCAATCAGCCCCAGCATTTT. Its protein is CAWSLYSNQPQHF.

The CDR3 DNA sequence: TGTGCCAGCAGCTTAGGGCAGCAGGACGAGCAGTACTTC. Encoded protein: CASSLGQQDEQYF. The rearrangement uses TRBV11-3 and TRBJ2-7; D is uncertain. V lost 1 base, J lost 5 bases, and 9 bases lay in between. CDR3 length: 13 residues. In germline, CDR1 is SGHNT, CDR2 YENEEA.

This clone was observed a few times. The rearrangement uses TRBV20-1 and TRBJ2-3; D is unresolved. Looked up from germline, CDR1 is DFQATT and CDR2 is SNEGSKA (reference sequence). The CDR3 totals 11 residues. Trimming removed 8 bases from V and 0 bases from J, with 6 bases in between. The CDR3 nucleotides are TGCAGTCCTTCTAGCACAGATACGCAGTATTTT. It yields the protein CSPSSTDTQYF.

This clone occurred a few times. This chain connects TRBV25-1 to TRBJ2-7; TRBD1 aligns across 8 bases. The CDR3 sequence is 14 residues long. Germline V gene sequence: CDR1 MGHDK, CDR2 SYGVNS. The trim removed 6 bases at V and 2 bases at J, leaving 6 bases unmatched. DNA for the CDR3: TGTGCCAGCAGCCGAACAGGGGGTCCCTACGAGCAGTACTTC. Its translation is CASSRTGGPYEQYF.